Listed here is a single TCR beta chain. What it binds is not known. This specimen belongs to a study of shared clonotypes between healthy human individuals. As for the study in general: Three men and a couple of women, aged 18 to 49, were donors. Each donor's CD4 naive and CD4 memory cells filled three plates apiece, CD8 naive two, and CD8 memory one. Findings and caveats of the study: A few donors shared about 4.8% of their naive CD4 clonotypes.

The CDR3 extends over 11 amino acids. The ends were cut back, 10 bases at V and 7 bases at J, with 13 bases in the middle. The V gene's germline CDR1 is SEHNR and CDR2 FQNEAQ (reference sequence). Naive CD8 cells, CD45RO-negative and positively selected for CCR7, excluded terminally differentiated effector memory CD45RA+ cells. Produced via immunoSEQ multiplex PCR; TCRdb's table is partial and in-frame only. The sample has some 2 million clones; 85% to 95% are singletons. The specimen sequenced was naive CD8+ T cells sorted from blood. V gene TRBV7-9 combines with J gene TRBJ1-2, with D perhaps matching TRBD1 (6 bases). This sequence originates from a man aged 18 to 35 in good health. This CDR3 reads CAMEGGLGYTF. CDR3 sequence (DNA): TGTGCCATGGAGGGGGGTCTTGGCTACACCTTC.